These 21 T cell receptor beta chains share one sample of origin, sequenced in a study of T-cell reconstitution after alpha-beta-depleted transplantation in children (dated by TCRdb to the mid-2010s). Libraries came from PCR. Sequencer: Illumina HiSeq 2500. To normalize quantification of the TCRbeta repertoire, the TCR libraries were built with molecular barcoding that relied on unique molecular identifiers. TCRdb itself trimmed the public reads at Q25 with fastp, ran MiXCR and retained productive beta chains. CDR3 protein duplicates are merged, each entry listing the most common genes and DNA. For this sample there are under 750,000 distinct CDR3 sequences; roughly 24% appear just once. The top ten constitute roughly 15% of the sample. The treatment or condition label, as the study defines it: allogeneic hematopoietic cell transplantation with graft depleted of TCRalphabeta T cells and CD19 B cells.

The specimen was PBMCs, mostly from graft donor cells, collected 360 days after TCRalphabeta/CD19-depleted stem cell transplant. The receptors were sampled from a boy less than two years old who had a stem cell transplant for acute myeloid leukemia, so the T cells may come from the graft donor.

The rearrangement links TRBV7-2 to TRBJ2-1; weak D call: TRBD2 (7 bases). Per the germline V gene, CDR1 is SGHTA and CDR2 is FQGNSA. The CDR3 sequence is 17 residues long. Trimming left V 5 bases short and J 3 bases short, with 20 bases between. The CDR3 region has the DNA TGTGCCAGCAGCCCCCAGGGGTGGGGGGGCTTCTACAATGAGCAGTTCTTC. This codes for CASSPQGWGGFYNEQFF.

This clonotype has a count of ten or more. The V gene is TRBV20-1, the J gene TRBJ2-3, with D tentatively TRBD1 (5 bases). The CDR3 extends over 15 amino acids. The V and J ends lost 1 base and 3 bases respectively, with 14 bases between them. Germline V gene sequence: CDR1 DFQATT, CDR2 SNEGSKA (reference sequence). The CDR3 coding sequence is TGCAGTGCTAGAGCTGGTAGGCAGGGAACAGATACGCAGTATTTT. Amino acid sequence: CSARAGRQGTDTQYF.

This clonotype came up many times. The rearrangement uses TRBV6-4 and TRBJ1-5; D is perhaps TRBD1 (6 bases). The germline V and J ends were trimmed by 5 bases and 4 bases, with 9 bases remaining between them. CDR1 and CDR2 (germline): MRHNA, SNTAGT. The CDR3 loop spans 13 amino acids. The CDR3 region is CASSIDRNQPQHF. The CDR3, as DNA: TGTGCCAGCAGTATCGACAGGAATCAGCCCCAGCATTTT.

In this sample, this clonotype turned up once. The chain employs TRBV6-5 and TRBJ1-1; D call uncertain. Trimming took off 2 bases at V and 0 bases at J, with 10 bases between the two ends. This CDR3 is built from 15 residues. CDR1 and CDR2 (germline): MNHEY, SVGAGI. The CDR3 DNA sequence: TGTGCCAGCAGTTACGCCGGGATGATGAACACTGAAGCTTTCTTT. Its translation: CASSYAGMMNTEAFF.

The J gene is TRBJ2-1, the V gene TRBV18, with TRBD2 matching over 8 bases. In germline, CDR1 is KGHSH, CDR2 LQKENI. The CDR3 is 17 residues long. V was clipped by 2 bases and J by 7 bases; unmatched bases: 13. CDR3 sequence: CASSPSFGSGGENEQFF. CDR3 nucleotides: TGTGCCAGCTCACCAAGTTTTGGGAGCGGGGGAGAAAATGAGCAGTTCTTC. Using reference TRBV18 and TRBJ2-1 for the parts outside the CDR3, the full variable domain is NAGVMQNPRHLVRRRGQEARLRCSPMKGHSHVYWYRQLPEEGLKFMVYLQKENIIDESGMPKERFSAEFPKEGPSILRIQQVVRGDSAAYFCASSPSFGSGGENEQFFGPGTRLTVL.

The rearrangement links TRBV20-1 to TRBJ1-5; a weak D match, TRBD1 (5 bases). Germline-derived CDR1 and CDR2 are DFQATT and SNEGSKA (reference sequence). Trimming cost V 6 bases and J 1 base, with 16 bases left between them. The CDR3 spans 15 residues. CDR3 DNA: TGCAGTGCCCCGCCGGGGCGCGGGAGCAATCAGCCCCAGCATTTT. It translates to CSAPPGRGSNQPQHF.

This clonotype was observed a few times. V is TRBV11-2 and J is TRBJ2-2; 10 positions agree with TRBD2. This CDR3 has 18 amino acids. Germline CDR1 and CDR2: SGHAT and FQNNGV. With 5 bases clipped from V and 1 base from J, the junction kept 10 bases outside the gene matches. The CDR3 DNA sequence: TGTGCCAGCAGCCCCGCTAATTTAGCGGGGGGGAACACCGGGGAGCTGTTTTTT. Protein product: CASSPANLAGGNTGELFF. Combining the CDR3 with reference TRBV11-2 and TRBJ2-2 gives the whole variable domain EAGVAQSPRYKIIEKRQSVAFWCNPISGHATLYWYQQILGQGPKLLIQFQNNGVVDDSQLPKDRFSAERLKGVDSTLKIQPAKLEDSAVYLCASSPANLAGGNTGELFFGEGSRLTVL.

The CDR3, as DNA: TGTGCCACCAGTGACAGACGGACGGGGAGCACAGATACGCAGTATTTT. It specifies CATSDRRTGSTDTQYF. The J gene is TRBJ2-3, the V gene TRBV24-1; TRBD2 might be the D (5 bases). The CDR3 has 16 residues. V was pared by 4 bases and J by 0 bases, with 13 bases between. Germline values: CDR1 KGHDR, CDR2 SFDVKD.

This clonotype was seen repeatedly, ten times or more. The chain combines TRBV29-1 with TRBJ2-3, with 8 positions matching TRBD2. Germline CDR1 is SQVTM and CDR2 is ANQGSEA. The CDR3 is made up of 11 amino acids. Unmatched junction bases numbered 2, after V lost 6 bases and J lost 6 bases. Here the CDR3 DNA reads TGCAGCGTGACGGGGGGGGATACGCAGTATTTT. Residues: CSVTGGDTQYF.

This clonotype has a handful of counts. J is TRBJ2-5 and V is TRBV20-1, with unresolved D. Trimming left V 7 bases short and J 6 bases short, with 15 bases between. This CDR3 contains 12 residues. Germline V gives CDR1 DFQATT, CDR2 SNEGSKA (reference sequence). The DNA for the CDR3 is TGCAGTGTGGCAGTACAAGGGCAGACCCAGTACTTC. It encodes CSVAVQGQTQYF.

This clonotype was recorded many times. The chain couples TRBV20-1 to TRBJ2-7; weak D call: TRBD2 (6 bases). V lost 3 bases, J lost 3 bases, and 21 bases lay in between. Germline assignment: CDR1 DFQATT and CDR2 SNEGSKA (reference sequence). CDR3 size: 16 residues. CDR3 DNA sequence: TGCAGTGCTAGGGGGGAGCTCTATGCGGGAAACTACGAGCAGTACTTC. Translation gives CSARGELYAGNYEQYF.

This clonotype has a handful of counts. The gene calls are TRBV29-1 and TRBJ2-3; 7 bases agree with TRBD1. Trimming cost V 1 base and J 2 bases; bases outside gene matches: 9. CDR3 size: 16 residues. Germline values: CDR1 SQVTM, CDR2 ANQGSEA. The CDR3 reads CSVEGVNRGHTDTQYF. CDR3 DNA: TGCAGCGTTGAAGGGGTAAACAGGGGCCACACAGATACGCAGTATTTT.

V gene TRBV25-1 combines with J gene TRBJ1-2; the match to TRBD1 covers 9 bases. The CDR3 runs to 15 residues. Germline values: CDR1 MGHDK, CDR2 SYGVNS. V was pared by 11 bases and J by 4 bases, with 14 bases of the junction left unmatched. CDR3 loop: CASYGDRAYIYGYTF. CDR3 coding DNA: TGTGCCTCTTACGGGGACAGGGCCTACATCTATGGCTACACCTTC.

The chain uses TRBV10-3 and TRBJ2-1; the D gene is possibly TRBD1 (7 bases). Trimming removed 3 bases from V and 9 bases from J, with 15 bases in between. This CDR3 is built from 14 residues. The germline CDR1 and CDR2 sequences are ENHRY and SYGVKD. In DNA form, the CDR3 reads TGTGCCATCAGTGACCCAGGGGGGTCCGGTGAGCAGTTCTTC. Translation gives CAISDPGGSGEQFF.

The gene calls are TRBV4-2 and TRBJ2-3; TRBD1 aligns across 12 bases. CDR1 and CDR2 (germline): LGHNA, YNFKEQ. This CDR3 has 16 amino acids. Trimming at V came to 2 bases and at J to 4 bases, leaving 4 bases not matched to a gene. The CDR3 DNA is TGTGCCAGCAGCCAAACGGGACAGGGGGCGGCAGATACGCAGTATTTT. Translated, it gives CASSQTGQGAADTQYF.

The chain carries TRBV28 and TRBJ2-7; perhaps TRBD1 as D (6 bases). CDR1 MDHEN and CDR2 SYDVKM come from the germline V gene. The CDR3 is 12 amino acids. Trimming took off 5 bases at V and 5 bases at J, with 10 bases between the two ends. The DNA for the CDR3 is TGTGCCAGCAGTAAACAGGGCCACGAGCAGTACGTC. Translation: CASSKQGHEQYV.

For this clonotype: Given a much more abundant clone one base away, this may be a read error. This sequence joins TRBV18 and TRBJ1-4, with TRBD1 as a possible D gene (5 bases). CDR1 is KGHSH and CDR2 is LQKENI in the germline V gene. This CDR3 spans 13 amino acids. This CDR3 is CDSSPGTHEKLFF. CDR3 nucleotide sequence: TGTGACAGCTCGCCCGGGACCCATGAAAAACTGTTTTTT.

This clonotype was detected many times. The CDR3 here is CASSLGGGTYNEQFF. The CDR3 nucleotides read TGTGCCAGCAGCCTAGGGGGGGGGACCTACAATGAGCAGTTCTTC. This chain connects TRBV7-2 to TRBJ2-1, with D perhaps TRBD2 (7 bases). The CDR3 consists of 15 residues. In germline, CDR1 is SGHTA, CDR2 FQGNSA. Trimming pared 5 bases from V and 2 bases from J, leaving 13 bases between. The entire variable domain, with the rest obtained from reference TRBV7-2 and TRBJ2-1, is as follows: GAGVSQSPSNKVTEKGKDVELRCDPISGHTALYWYRQSLGQGLEFLIYFQGNSAPDKSGLPSDRFSAERTGGSVSTLTIQRTQQEDSAVYLCASSLGGGTYNEQFFGPGTRLTVL.

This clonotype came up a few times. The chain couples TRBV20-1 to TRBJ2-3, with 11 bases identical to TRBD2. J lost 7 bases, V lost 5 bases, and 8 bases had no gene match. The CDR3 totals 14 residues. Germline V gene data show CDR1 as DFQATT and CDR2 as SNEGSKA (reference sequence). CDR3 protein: CSALSGGETNTQYF. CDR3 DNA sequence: TGCAGTGCTCTTAGCGGGGGGGAGACAAATACGCAGTATTTT.

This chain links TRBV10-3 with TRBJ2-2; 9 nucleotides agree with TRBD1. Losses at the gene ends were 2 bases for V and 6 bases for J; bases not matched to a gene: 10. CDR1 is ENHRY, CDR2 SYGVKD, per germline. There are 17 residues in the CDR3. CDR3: CAISERGQGGGSGELFF. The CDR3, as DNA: TGTGCCATCAGTGAGCGGGGACAGGGCGGAGGTTCCGGGGAGCTGTTTTTT.

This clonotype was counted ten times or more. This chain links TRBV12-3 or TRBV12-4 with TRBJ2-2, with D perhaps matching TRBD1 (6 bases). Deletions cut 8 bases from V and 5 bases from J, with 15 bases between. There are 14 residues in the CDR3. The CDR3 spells CASGAGVGTGELFF. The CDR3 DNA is TGTGCCAGCGGGGCAGGGGTCGGAACCGGGGAGCTGTTTTTT.